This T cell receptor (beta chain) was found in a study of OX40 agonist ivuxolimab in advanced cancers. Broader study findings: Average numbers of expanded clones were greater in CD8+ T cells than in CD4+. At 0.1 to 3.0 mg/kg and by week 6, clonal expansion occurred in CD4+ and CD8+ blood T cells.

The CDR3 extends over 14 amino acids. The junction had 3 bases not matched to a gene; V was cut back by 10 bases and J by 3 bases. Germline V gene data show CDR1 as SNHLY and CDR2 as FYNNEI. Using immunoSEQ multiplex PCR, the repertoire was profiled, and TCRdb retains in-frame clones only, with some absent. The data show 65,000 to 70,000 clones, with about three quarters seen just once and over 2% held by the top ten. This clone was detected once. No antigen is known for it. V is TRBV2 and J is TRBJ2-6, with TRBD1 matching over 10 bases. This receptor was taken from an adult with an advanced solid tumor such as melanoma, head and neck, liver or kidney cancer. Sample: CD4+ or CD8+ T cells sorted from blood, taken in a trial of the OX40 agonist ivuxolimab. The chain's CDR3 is CATDRGYGANVLTF. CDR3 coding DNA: TGTGCCACGGACAGGGGGTATGGGGCCAACGTCCTGACTTTC.